This T cell receptor (beta chain) was sequenced for a study of Ad26.COV2.S vaccination and SARS-CoV-2 variants. Study-wide background: Intramuscular Ad26.COV2.S at 5x10^10 or 1x10^11 viral particles.

Germline CDR1 is SGHDN and CDR2 is FVKESK. Trimming pared 0 bases from V and 12 bases from J, leaving 9 bases between. The CDR3 is 12 amino acids. As for treatment: some 20 received Ad26.COV2.S at low or high dose, single or two shots; several received placebo; per-sample allocation not given. Each sample was drawn 63 days after the first injection (of vaccine or placebo). The individual, an adult aged 18-55 years, was a donor in Boston. As its vector, the vaccine had Ad26, which expressed Wuhan-strain SARS-CoV-2 spike. The method was immunoSEQ multiplex PCR; TCRdb's version includes in-frame clones alone and lacks a portion of them. The sample lists 200,000 to 300,000 clones, around nine tenths occurring once. Concerning this clone: Its antigen is not known.

Study-level findings and limits: The placebo group had lower spike-specific TCR breadth than the vaccine recipients did.

The rearrangement joins TRBV14 to TRBJ1-3; D is undetermined. The receptor's source is a person aged 18 to 59 who received the Ad26.COV2.S COVID-19 vaccine or a placebo. The source was peripheral blood, collected in a trial of Ad26.COV2.S vaccine versus placebo. The CDR3 loop reads CASSQERAVIYF. CDR3 nucleotides: TGTGCCAGCAGCCAAGAGCGGGCAGTCATATATTTT.